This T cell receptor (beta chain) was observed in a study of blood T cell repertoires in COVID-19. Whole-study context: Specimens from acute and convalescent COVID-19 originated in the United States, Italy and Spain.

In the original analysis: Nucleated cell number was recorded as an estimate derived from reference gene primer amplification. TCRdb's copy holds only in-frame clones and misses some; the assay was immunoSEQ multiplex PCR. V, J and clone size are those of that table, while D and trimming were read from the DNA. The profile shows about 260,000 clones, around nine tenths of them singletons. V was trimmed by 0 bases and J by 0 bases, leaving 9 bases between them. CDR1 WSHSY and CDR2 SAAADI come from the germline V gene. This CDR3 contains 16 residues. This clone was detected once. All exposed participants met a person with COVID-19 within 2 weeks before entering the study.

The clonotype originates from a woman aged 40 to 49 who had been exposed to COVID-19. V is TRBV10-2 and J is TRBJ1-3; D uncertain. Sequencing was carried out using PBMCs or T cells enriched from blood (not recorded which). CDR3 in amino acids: CASSESRLSSGNTIYF. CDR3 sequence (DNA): TGCGCCAGCAGTGAGTCGAGGCTGAGCTCTGGAAACACCATATATTTT.